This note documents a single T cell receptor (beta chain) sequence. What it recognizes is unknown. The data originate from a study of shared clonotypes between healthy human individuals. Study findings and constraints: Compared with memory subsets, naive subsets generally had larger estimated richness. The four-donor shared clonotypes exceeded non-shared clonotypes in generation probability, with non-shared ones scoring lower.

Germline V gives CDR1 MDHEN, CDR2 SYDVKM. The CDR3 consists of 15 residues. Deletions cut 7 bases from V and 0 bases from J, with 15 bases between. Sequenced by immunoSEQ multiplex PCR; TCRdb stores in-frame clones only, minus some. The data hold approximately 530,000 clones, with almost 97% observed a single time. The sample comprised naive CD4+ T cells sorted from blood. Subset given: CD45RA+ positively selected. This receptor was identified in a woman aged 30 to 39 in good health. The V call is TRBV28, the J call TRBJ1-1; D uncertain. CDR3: CASNEQVFMNTEAFF. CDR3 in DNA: TGTGCCAGCAATGAGCAGGTTTTCATGAACACTGAAGCTTTCTTT. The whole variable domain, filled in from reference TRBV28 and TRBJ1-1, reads DVKVTQSSRYLVKRTGEKVFLECVQDMDHENMFWYRQDPGLGLRLIYFSYDVKMKEKGDIPEGYSVSREKKERFSLILESASTNQTSMYLCASNEQVFMNTEAFFGQGTRLTVV.